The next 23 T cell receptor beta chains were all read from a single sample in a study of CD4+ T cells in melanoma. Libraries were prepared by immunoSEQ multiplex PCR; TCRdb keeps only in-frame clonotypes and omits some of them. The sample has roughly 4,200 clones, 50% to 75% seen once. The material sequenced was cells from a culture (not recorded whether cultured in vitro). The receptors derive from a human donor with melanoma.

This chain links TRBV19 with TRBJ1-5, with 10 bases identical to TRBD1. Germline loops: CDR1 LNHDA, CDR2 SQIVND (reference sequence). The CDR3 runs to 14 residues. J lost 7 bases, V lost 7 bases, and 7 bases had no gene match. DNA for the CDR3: TGTGCCAGTACCCCGGGGACAGGGGCCCAGCCCCAGCATTTT. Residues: CASTPGTGAQPQHF.

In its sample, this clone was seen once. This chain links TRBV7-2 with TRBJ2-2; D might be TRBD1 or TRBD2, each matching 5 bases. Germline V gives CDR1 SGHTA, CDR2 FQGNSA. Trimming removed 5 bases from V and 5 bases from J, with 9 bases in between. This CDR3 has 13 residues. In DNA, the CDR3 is TGTGCCAGCAGCACCTGGGGGACCGGGGAGCTGTTTTTT. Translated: CASSTWGTGELFF.

This chain's CDR3 is CASSLAGLPNNEQFF. DNA of the CDR3: TGTGCCAGCAGCTTAGCGGGACTCCCGAACAATGAGCAGTTCTTC. The rearrangement joins TRBV11-1 to TRBJ2-1; D is possibly TRBD2 (6 bases). Trimming cost V 0 bases and J 5 bases, with 11 bases left between them. This CDR3 region has 15 residues. Germline V CDR1 and CDR2: SGHAT, FQDESV (reference sequence).

The CDR3 sequence: CASSHTDTQYF. The DNA for the CDR3 is TGTGCCAGCAGCCACACAGATACGCAGTATTTT. The chain employs TRBV11-2 and TRBJ2-3; D is unresolved. Trimming pared 5 bases from V and 2 bases from J, leaving 2 bases between. This CDR3 is 11 amino acids long. Germline CDR1 and CDR2: SGHAT and FQNNGV.

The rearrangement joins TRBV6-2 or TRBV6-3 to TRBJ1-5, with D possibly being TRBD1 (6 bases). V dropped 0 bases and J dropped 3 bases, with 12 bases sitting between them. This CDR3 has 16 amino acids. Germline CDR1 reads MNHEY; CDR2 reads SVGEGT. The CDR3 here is CASSYSRGAINQPQHF. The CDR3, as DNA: TGTGCCAGCAGTTACTCGCGGGGGGCGATCAATCAGCCCCAGCATTTT.

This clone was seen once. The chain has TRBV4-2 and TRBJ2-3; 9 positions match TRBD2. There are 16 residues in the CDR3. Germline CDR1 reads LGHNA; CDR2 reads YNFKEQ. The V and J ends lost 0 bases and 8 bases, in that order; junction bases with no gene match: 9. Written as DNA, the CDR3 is TGTGCCAGCAGCCAAGATTCTGCGGGGGGGTTTGGTACGCAGTATTTT. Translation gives CASSQDSAGGFGTQYF.

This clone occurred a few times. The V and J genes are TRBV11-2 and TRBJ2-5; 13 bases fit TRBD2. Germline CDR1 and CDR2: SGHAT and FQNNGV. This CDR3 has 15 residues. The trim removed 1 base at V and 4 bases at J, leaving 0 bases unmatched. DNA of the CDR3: TGTGCCAGCAGCTTAGGACTAGCGGGGGGAGAGACCCAGTACTTC. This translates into CASSLGLAGGETQYF.

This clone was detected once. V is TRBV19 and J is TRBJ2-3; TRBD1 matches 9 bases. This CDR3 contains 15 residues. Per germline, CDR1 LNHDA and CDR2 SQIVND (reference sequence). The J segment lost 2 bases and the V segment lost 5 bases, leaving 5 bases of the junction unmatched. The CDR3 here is CASSSRQGVTDTQYF. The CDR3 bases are TGTGCCAGTAGTTCCCGACAGGGGGTCACAGATACGCAGTATTTT.

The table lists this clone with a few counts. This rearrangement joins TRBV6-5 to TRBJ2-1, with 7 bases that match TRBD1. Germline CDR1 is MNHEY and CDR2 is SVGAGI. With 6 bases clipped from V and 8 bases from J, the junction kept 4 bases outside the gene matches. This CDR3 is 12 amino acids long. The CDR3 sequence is CASRYRGHEQFF. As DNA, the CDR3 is TGTGCCAGCAGATACAGGGGCCATGAGCAGTTCTTC.

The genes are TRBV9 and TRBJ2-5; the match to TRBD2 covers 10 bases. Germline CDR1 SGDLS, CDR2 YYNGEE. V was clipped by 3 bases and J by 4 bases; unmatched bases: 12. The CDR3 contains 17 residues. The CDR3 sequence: CASSASQRGGHGETQYF. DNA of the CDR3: TGTGCCAGCAGCGCTTCCCAGCGGGGGGGCCACGGAGAGACCCAGTACTTC.

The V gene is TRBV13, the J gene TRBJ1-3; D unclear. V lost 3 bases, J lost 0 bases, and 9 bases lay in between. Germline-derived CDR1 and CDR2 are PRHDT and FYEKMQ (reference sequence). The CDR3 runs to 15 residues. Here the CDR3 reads CASSLGRYSGNTIYF. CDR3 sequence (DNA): TGTGCCAGCAGCTTGGGCCGCTACTCTGGAAACACCATATATTTT.

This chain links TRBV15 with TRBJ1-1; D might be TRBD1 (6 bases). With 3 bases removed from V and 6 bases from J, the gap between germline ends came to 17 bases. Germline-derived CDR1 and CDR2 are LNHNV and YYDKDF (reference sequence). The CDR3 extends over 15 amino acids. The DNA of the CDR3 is TGTGCCACCAGCAGCCTAACAGGGAGAGGGGCTGAAGCTTTCTTT. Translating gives CATSSLTGRGAEAFF.

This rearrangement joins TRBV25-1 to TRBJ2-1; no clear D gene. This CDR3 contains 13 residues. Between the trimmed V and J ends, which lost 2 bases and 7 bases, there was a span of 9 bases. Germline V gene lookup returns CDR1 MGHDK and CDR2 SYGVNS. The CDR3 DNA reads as TGTGCCAGCAGTGAAGGACCTCTAAATGAGCAGTTCTTC. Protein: CASSEGPLNEQFF.

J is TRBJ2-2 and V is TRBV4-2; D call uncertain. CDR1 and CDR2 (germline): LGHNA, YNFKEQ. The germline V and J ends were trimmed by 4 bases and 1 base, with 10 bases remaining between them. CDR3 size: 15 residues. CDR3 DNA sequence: TGTGCCAGCAGCCGTCAGCCCTTGAACACCGGGGAGCTGTTTTTT. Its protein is CASSRQPLNTGELFF.

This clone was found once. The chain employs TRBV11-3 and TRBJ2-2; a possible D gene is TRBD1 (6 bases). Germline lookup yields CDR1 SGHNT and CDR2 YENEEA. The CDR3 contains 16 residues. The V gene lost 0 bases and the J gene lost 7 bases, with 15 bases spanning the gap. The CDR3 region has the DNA TGTGCCAGCAGCTTAGATGTGGGGGCCCAGGGCGGGGAGCTGTTTTTT. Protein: CASSLDVGAQGGELFF.

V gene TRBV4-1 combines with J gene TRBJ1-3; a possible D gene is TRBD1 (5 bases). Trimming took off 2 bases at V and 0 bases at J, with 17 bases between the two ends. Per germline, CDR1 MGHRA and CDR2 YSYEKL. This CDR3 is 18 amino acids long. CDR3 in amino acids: CASSQSPQGSFSGNTIYF. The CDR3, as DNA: TGCGCCAGCAGCCAATCTCCCCAGGGCTCTTTCTCTGGAAACACCATATATTTT.

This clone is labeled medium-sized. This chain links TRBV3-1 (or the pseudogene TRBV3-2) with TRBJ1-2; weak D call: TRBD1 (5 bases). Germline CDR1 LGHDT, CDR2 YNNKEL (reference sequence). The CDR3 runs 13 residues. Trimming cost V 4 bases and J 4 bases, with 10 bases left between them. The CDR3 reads CASSRGDTYGYTF. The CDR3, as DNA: TGTGCCAGCAGCCGGGGGGATACCTATGGCTACACCTTC.

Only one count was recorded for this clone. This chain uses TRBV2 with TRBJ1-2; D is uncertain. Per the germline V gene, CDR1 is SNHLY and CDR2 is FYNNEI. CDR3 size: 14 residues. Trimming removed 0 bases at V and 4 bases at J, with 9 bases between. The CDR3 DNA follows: TGTGCCAGCAGTGAAGCCGGAAGAGGCTATGGCTACACCTTC. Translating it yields CASSEAGRGYGYTF.

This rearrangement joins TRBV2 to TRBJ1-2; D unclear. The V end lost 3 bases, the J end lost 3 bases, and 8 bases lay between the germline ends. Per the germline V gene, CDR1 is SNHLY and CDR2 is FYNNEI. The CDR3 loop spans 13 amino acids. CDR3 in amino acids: CASSDSSYYGYTF. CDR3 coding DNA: TGTGCCAGCAGTGACAGTTCCTACTATGGCTACACCTTC.

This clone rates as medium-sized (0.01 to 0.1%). This chain's CDR3 is CASSANPRGGLNEQFF. The CDR3 region has the DNA TGTGCCAGCAGCGCAAACCCCCGGGGGGGCCTGAATGAGCAGTTCTTC. V and J are TRBV7-3 and TRBJ2-1; 8 bases are shared with TRBD2. The germline CDR1 and CDR2 sequences are SGHTA and FQGTGA. The CDR3 has 16 residues. The J segment lost 7 bases and the V segment lost 5 bases, leaving 13 bases of the junction unmatched.

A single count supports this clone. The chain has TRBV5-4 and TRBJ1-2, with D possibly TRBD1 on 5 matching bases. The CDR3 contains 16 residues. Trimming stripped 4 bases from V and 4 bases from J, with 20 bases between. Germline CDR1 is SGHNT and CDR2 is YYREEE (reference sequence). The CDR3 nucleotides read TGTGCCAGCAGCGTGGATACGTTTGGGGACCTCTATGGCTACACCTTC. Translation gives CASSVDTFGDLYGYTF.

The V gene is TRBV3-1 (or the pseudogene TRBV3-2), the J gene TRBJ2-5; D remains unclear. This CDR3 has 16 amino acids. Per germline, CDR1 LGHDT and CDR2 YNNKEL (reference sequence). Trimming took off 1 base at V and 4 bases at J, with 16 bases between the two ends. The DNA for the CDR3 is TGTGCCAGCAGCCAAGGTAGAATCGAAAGTGGAGAGACCCAGTACTTC. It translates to CASSQGRIESGETQYF.

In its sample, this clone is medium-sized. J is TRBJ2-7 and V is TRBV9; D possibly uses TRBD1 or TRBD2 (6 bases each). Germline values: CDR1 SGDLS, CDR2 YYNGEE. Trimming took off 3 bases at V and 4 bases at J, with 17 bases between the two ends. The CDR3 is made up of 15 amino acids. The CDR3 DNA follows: TGTGCCAGCAGCGAGGGGGGCGGGGTCCCGTACGAGCAGTACTTC. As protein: CASSEGGGVPYEQYF.